Following are 21 T cell receptor beta chains from one sample sequenced in a study of T cells after yellow fever vaccination. One entry per CDR3 protein results from TCRdb running MiXCR on the 5' RACE reads. Seen here are 250,000 to 300,000 distinct CDR3 sequences, 10% to 15% observed once, and the top ten hold 0.4% to 0.55%. Specimen: CD4+ T cells sorted from PBMCs, collected 45 days after the yellow fever booster vaccination. The receptors originated from a man aged 25-45 years who received the YFV17D yellow fever vaccine.

In its sample, this clonotype was seen a few times. The V and J genes are TRBV5-1 and TRBJ1-5; D unresolved. The CDR3 length is 15 residues. V lost 0 bases and J 5 bases, leaving 12 bases between the germline ends. The germline gives CDR1 SGHRS, CDR2 YFSETQ. CDR3 sequence: CASSLGPGGDQPQHF. CDR3 in DNA: TGCGCCAGCAGCTTGGGACCGGGAGGCGATCAGCCCCAGCATTTT.

This clonotype was seen a few times. The V call is TRBV4-3, the J call TRBJ2-5; unclear D gene. Germline-derived CDR1 and CDR2 are LGHNA and YSLEER. The CDR3 has 14 amino acids. Trimming removed 2 bases from V and 2 bases from J, with 9 bases in between. The CDR3: CASSQRVQQETQYF. CDR3 sequence (DNA): TGCGCCAGCAGCCAAAGGGTCCAGCAAGAGACCCAGTACTTC.

This clonotype has a handful of counts. This sequence joins TRBV6-6 and TRBJ2-7; D uncertain. This CDR3 has 12 amino acids. Germline CDR1 and CDR2: MNHNY and SVGAGI (reference sequence). Trimming left V 6 bases short and J 5 bases short, with 11 bases between. In DNA, the CDR3 is TGTGCCAGCAGCCCTACCCCGAACGAGCAGTACTTC. Translating gives CASSPTPNEQYF.

This clonotype was counted many times. The chain carries TRBV11-1 and TRBJ1-5; D remains unclear. CDR1 and CDR2 from the germline V gene are SGHAT and FQDESV (reference sequence). The CDR3 is made up of 18 amino acids. V dropped 1 base and J dropped 5 bases, with 21 bases sitting between them. CDR3 sequence (DNA): TGTGCCAGCAGCTTAGTTAGTTTGTCCGGCATTTCAGATCAGCCCCAGCATTTT. It translates to CASSLVSLSGISDQPQHF. Supplemented by reference TRBV11-1 and TRBJ1-5, the full variable domain reads EAEVAQSPRYKITEKSQAVAFWCDPISGHATLYWYRQILGQGPELLVQFQDESVVDDSQLPKDRFSAERLKGVDSTLKIQPAELGDSAMYLCASSLVSLSGISDQPQHFGDGTRLSIL.

This clonotype showed up just a few times. The rearrangement uses TRBV7-9 and TRBJ1-1, with no clear D. The germline CDR1 and CDR2 sequences are SEHNR and FQNEAQ (reference sequence). The CDR3 is 14 amino acids. V was pared by 0 bases and J by 5 bases, with 10 bases between. The CDR3 region is CASSLAMVGTEAFF. CDR3 DNA: TGTGCCAGCAGCTTAGCAATGGTAGGAACTGAAGCTTTCTTT.

This chain connects TRBV20-1 to TRBJ2-1; 13 positions agree with TRBD2. Germline CDR1 is DFQATT and CDR2 is SNEGSKA (reference sequence). J lost 7 bases, V lost 7 bases, and 13 bases had no gene match. This CDR3 is 16 amino acids long. CDR3 sequence: CSGSGGMGLAGNEQFF. The DNA of the CDR3 is TGCAGTGGTAGTGGCGGGATGGGACTAGCGGGAAATGAGCAGTTCTTC.

This clonotype was seen ten or more times. The CDR3, as DNA: TGTGCCAGCAGTTTATCGAGCCGGGCAGGTGGGACCTACGAGCAGTACTTC. Its protein product is CASSLSSRAGGTYEQYF. The genes are TRBV27 and TRBJ2-7; D unclear. Germline lookup yields CDR1 MNHEY and CDR2 SMNVEV (reference sequence). The germline V and J ends were trimmed by 0 bases and 2 bases, with 17 bases remaining between them. CDR3 length equals 17 residues.

There are many counts of this clonotype. This chain connects TRBV5-1 to TRBJ2-2; D tentatively reads TRBD1 or TRBD2 (5 bases each). This CDR3 contains 14 residues. The ends were cut back, 4 bases at V and 4 bases at J, with 11 bases in the middle. From germline, CDR1 is SGHRS and CDR2 YFSETQ. The DNA of the CDR3 is TGCGCCAGCAGCATGGGGACGGCCACCGGGGAGCTGTTTTTT. Protein: CASSMGTATGELFF.

The chain combines TRBV18 with TRBJ1-2; tentatively, D is TRBD1 (6 bases). Germline V lookup: CDR1 KGHSH, CDR2 LQKENI. Between the trimmed V and J ends, which lost 5 bases and 4 bases, there was a span of 14 bases. This CDR3 is 14 amino acids long. CDR3 loop: CASSIRGLLYGYTF. The CDR3 bases are TGTGCCAGCTCAATCAGGGGCCTTCTCTATGGCTACACCTTC.

This clonotype has ten or more counts. The chain has TRBV7-2 and TRBJ2-3; no firm D call. With 4 bases removed from V and 4 bases from J, the gap between germline ends came to 12 bases. Germline-derived CDR1 and CDR2 are SGHTA and FQGNSA. CDR3 size: 14 residues. In DNA, the CDR3 is TGTGCCAGCAGCTCCCGGGTGGGATCAGATACGCAGTATTTT. Translating it yields CASSSRVGSDTQYF.

The sample holds a few counts of this clonotype. This rearrangement joins TRBV12-3 or TRBV12-4 to TRBJ2-7, with 10 bases lining up with TRBD1. The CDR3 extends over 12 amino acids. V shed 6 bases, J shed 7 bases, and the junction held 3 bases outside the gene matches. CDR3 sequence (DNA): TGTGCCAGCAGAAGGACAGGGGGAGAGCAGTACTTC. Protein: CASRRTGGEQYF.

The chain uses TRBV20-1 and TRBJ2-7, with D uncertain. V was clipped by 7 bases and J by 0 bases, with 25 bases between them. Germline-derived CDR1 and CDR2 are DFQATT and SNEGSKA (reference sequence). This CDR3 spans 17 amino acids. The chain's CDR3 is CSGLEASRQGGSYEQYF. CDR3 sequence (DNA): TGCAGTGGTCTCGAAGCTTCCCGACAAGGTGGCTCCTACGAGCAGTACTTC.

This clonotype occurred a few times. This chain's CDR3 is CASSPQAGGLGEQFF. CDR3 in DNA: TGTGCCAGCAGTCCACAAGCGGGAGGGCTCGGGGAGCAGTTCTTC. The gene calls are TRBV6-2 or TRBV6-3 and TRBJ2-1, with TRBD2 matching 10 bases. V lost 5 bases and J lost 10; bases outside the gene matches: 11. In germline, CDR1 is MNHEY, CDR2 SVGEGT. This CDR3 spans 15 amino acids.

This clonotype was seen a handful of times. The chain has TRBV5-5 and TRBJ1-1, with a possible D match to TRBD1 (5 bases). V shed 4 bases and J shed 0 bases, with 13 bases lying between them. The CDR3 runs to 15 residues. The germline V gene encodes CDR1 SGHKS and CDR2 YYEKEE (reference sequence). The CDR3 DNA reads TGTGCCAGCAGCCCCCGGGGCCACATGAACACTGAAGCTTTCTTT. It codes for CASSPRGHMNTEAFF.

In its sample, this clonotype was seen many times. J is TRBJ2-7 and V is TRBV10-3; tentatively, D is TRBD1 (5 bases). Looked up from germline, CDR1 is ENHRY and CDR2 is SYGVKD. This CDR3 comprises 14 residues. Trimming cost V 4 bases and J 3 bases, with 13 bases left between them. The CDR3 is CAISAQDGHYEQYF. The CDR3 DNA follows: TGTGCCATCAGTGCACAGGACGGACACTACGAGCAGTACTTC.

The J gene is TRBJ1-6, the V gene TRBV20-1; TRBD1 might be the D (5 bases). The germline CDR1 and CDR2 sequences are DFQATT and SNEGSKA (reference sequence). Trimming pared 6 bases from V and 7 bases from J, leaving 19 bases between. CDR3 length: 15 amino acids. The CDR3 DNA reads as TGCAGTGCCACTTCCCGCGGGGGGTCAAATTCACCCCTCCACTTT. Protein sequence: CSATSRGGSNSPLHF.

The V and J genes are TRBV6-5 and TRBJ2-7; perhaps TRBD2 as D (6 bases). The CDR3 has 14 residues. The V end lost 2 bases, the J end lost 3 bases, and 11 bases lay between the germline ends. Germline values: CDR1 MNHEY, CDR2 SVGAGI. The CDR3 DNA is TGTGCCAGCAGTTACGGCGGGAAAAGCTACGAGCAGTACTTC. Protein: CASSYGGKSYEQYF.

The chain couples TRBV12-3 or TRBV12-4 to TRBJ2-7; D might be TRBD1 (6 bases). Trimming left V 5 bases short and J 0 bases short, with 14 bases between. The CDR3 runs to 15 residues. The CDR3 region is CASSADSYSSYEQYF. The DNA for the CDR3 is TGTGCCAGCAGTGCGGACAGTTACAGCTCCTACGAGCAGTACTTC.

This clonotype was picked up many times. The chain links TRBV7-8 to TRBJ2-7; TRBD2 is a possible D gene (5 bases). Germline V CDR1 and CDR2: SGHVS, FQNEAQ. This CDR3 has 15 amino acids. The V gene lost 2 bases and the J gene lost 1 base, with 12 bases spanning the gap. The CDR3 loop reads CASSLREGSSYEQYF. The CDR3 coding sequence is TGTGCCAGCAGCTTAAGAGAGGGAAGTTCCTACGAGCAGTACTTC.

The CDR3 DNA follows: TGTGCCAGCAGTCGCGGGGGTTCTAGCTCCTACAATGAGCAGTTCTTC. It is translated as CASSRGGSSSYNEQFF. This rearrangement joins TRBV6-4 to TRBJ2-1, with TRBD2 matching 7 bases. The length of the CDR3 is 16 residues. Germline-derived CDR1 and CDR2 are MRHNA and SNTAGT. V gave up 5 bases and J gave up 0 bases; unmatched junction bases: 7.

The chain has TRBV6-2 or TRBV6-3 and TRBJ1-5; 8 bases fit TRBD1. The CDR3 is 15 residues long. Trimming cost V 2 bases and J 6 bases; bases outside gene matches: 6. CDR1 is MNHEY and CDR2 is SVGEGT in the germline V gene. The CDR3 reads CASSYGQGLRQPQHF. CDR3 nucleotides: TGTGCCAGCAGTTACGGACAGGGACTTCGTCAGCCCCAGCATTTT.